The next 2 T cell receptor beta chains were all read from a single sample in a study of early T cells in non-severe SARS-CoV-2 infection. TCRdb reprocessed the 5' RACE reads with MiXCR, giving one entry per CDR3 protein. The repertoire has around 75,000 distinct CDR3 sequences, about 9% of them found once; the top ten carry roughly 6%. Sequenced material: whole blood. The receptors come from an adult who was a healthcare worker with PCR-confirmed SARS-CoV-2 infection or an uninfected control (not recorded which).

This rearrangement joins TRBV4-1 to TRBJ2-2, with D unclear. Germline-derived CDR1 and CDR2 are MGHRA and YSYEKL. Trimming shortened V by 11 bases and J by 1 base, and 11 bases separated the two germline ends. CDR3 length equals 13 residues. The chain's CDR3 is CACRSGNTGELFF. In DNA, the CDR3 is TGCGCCTGTCGATCGGGGAACACCGGGGAGCTGTTTTTT.

This clonotype was found a few times. This sequence joins TRBV20-1 and TRBJ2-1; D possibly corresponds to TRBD1 (5 bases). V lost 4 bases and J 7 bases, leaving 11 bases between the germline ends. CDR3 length equals 12 residues. Germline CDR1 is DFQATT and CDR2 is SNEGSKA (reference sequence). CDR3 loop: CSATLRVNEQFF. The CDR3 nucleotides read TGCAGTGCTACTCTCAGGGTAAATGAGCAGTTCTTC.